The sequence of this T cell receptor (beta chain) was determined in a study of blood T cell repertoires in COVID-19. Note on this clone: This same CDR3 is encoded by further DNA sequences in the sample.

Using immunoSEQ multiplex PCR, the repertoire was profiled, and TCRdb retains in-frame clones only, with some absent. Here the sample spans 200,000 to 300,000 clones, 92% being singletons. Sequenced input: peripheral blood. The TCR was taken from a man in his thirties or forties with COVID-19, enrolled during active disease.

CDR3 region: CASSYSSGGSTGELFF. CDR3 nucleotide sequence: TGTGCCAGCAGTTACTCTTCGGGGGGCAGTACCGGGGAGCTGTTTTTT. The chain combines TRBV6-5 with TRBJ2-2, with D perhaps TRBD2 (7 bases). There are 16 residues in the CDR3. The germline gives CDR1 MNHEY, CDR2 SVGAGI. The germline V and J ends were trimmed by 0 bases and 5 bases, with 13 bases remaining between them.